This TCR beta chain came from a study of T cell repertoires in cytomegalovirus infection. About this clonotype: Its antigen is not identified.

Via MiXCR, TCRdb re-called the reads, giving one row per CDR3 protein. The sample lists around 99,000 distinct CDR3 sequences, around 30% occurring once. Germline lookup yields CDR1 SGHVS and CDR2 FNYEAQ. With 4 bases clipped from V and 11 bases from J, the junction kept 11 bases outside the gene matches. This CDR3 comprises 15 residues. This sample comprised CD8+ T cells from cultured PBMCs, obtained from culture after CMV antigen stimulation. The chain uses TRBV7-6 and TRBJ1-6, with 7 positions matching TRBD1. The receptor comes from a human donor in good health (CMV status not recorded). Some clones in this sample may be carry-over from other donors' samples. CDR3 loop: CASSSPGQWMTPLHF. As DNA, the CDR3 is TGTGCCAGCAGCTCGCCGGGACAGTGGATGACACCCCTCCACTTT.